The 30 T cell receptor beta chains below come from one sample, sequenced in a study of identical twins. TCRdb recomputed calls from the 5' RACE reads with MiXCR, one row per CDR3 protein. The sample carries roughly 480,000 distinct CDR3 sequences, about 24% recorded once. This sample also appeared in a second study, on T cells expressing NK-cell markers.

Sample: CD4+ T cells sorted from blood. The source is a woman under 30 in good health.

The chain joins TRBV4-3 to TRBJ2-5, with TRBD2 matching over 10 bases. V trimming: 1 base; J trimming: 5 bases; junction bases outside the gene matches: 10. CDR3 length equals 17 residues. Germline CDR1 is LGHNA and CDR2 is YSLEER. The CDR3 nucleotides are TGCGCCAGCAGCCAAGGGGGAGGGGGACTAGCGTTGGAGACCCAGTACTTC. This gives the protein CASSQGGGGLALETQYF.

Only a few counts were recorded for this clonotype. The gene calls are TRBV20-1 and TRBJ1-1; a weak D match, TRBD1 (5 bases). The CDR3 spans 12 residues. The V gene lost 3 bases and the J gene lost 4 bases, with 9 bases spanning the gap. The germline V gene has CDR1 DFQATT and CDR2 SNEGSKA (reference sequence). The CDR3, as DNA: TGCAGTGCTAGCCAGGGAATCACTGAAGCTTTCTTT. This translates into CSASQGITEAFF.

The CDR3 DNA sequence: TGTGCCAGCAGTTTTCGTGGTGGGAACGAGCAGTACTTC. Amino acids: CASSFRGGNEQYF. This chain connects TRBV12-3 or TRBV12-4 to TRBJ2-7; D is uncertain. V dropped 3 bases and J dropped 5 bases, with 11 bases sitting between them. This CDR3 comprises 13 residues.

This clonotype was recorded a few times. The V and J genes are TRBV7-6 and TRBJ2-7, with 8 bases fitting TRBD2. With V trimmed by 5 bases and J by 4 bases, 10 bases remained unmatched. The CDR3 is 15 residues long. Germline lookup yields CDR1 SGHVS and CDR2 FNYEAQ. The CDR3 loop is CASSPNSGGPYEQYF. DNA of the CDR3: TGTGCCAGCAGCCCAAACTCGGGGGGGCCTTACGAGCAGTACTTC.

This clonotype was detected many times. The CDR3 coding sequence is TGTGCCAGCAGCTTACGGGACTACACAGATACGCAGTATTTT. It is translated as CASSLRDYTDTQYF. The V call is TRBV7-2, the J call TRBJ2-3, with 7 bases that match TRBD2. This CDR3 contains 14 residues. V gave up 2 bases and J gave up 2 bases; unmatched junction bases: 1. CDR1 is SGHTA and CDR2 is FQGNSA in the germline V gene.

In DNA, the CDR3 is TGCAGTGCTAGGAGGGGGCGCAGTAAGGCGCAGTATTTT. Its protein is CSARRGRSKAQYF. The chain couples TRBV20-1 to TRBJ2-3; 7 nucleotides align to TRBD1. After removal of 3 bases from V and 10 bases from J, the junction contained 10 bases not matched to a gene. The germline CDR1 and CDR2 sequences are DFQATT and SNEGSKA (reference sequence). CDR3 length equals 13 residues.

This clonotype occurred a few times. The chain employs TRBV5-1 and TRBJ2-1; D may be TRBD2 (5 bases). Germline loops: CDR1 SGHRS, CDR2 YFSETQ. The CDR3 totals 14 residues. V was shortened by 0 bases and J by 9 bases, with 13 bases between the two germline ends. CDR3: CASSLVQIAGEQFF. The CDR3 nucleotides are TGCGCCAGCAGCTTGGTTCAAATTGCGGGTGAGCAGTTCTTC.

This clonotype showed up just a few times. The genes are TRBV6-7 and TRBJ2-3, with 14 bases fitting TRBD2. TRBV6-7 is flagged as an ORF with uncertain function. Germline trimming cut 7 bases from V and 5 bases from J; bases unmatched to any gene: 2. The CDR3 extends over 14 amino acids. The CDR3 nucleotides read TGTGCCAGCATAGGACTAGCGGGAGGAGATACGCAGTATTTT. This codes for CASIGLAGGDTQYF.

The chain joins TRBV6-2 or TRBV6-3 to TRBJ2-7, with D perhaps TRBD2 (6 bases). From germline, CDR1 is MNHEY and CDR2 SVGEGT. Trimming shortened V by 6 bases and J by 3 bases, and 12 bases separated the two germline ends. The CDR3 loop spans 13 amino acids. CDR3 sequence: CASRSRSGYEQYF. Written as DNA, the CDR3 is TGTGCCAGCAGGAGCCGTAGCGGCTACGAGCAGTACTTC.

The chain couples TRBV4-3 to TRBJ2-1; D gene uncertain. Germline values: CDR1 LGHNA, CDR2 YSLEER. Trimming removed 3 bases at V and 7 bases at J, with 10 bases between. CDR3 length: 13 amino acids. The CDR3, as DNA: TGCGCCAGCAGCCACAAAGCGAGGAATGAGCAGTTCTTC. Translating gives CASSHKARNEQFF.

This clonotype has at least ten counts. The V gene is TRBV10-3, the J gene TRBJ2-1, with D perhaps TRBD2 (5 bases). This CDR3 is 12 amino acids long. Germline CDR1 reads ENHRY; CDR2 reads SYGVKD. V gave up 2 bases and J gave up 10 bases, with 9 bases separating them. The CDR3 DNA reads TGTGCCATCAGTGAGCGGGGTAACGAGCAGTTCTTC. It translates to CAISERGNEQFF.

This clonotype has more than one count but fewer than ten. The chain carries TRBV20-1 and TRBJ2-3, with D possibly TRBD2 on 6 matching bases. V was clipped by 1 base and J by 3 bases, with 11 bases between them. Germline V CDR1 and CDR2: DFQATT, SNEGSKA (reference sequence). This CDR3 has 14 residues. CDR3 amino acids: CSARGDGRTDTQYF. CDR3 bases: TGCAGTGCTAGAGGCGACGGGAGAACAGATACGCAGTATTTT.

This clonotype occurred many times. The rearrangement links TRBV5-1 to TRBJ2-7; 12 bases are a match to TRBD2. Germline CDR1 and CDR2: SGHRS and YFSETQ. The CDR3 contains 14 residues. V shed 4 bases, J shed 1 base, and the junction held 0 bases outside the gene matches. DNA for the CDR3: TGCGCCAGCAGCGGGACTAGCGGGTCCTACGAGCAGTACTTC. This translates into CASSGTSGSYEQYF.

V is TRBV6-4 and J is TRBJ1-5; no definite D call. The V end lost 2 bases, the J end lost 5 bases, and 7 bases lay between the germline ends. The CDR3 totals 13 residues. CDR1 is MRHNA and CDR2 is SNTAGT in the germline V gene. This chain's CDR3 is CASSDGEDQPQHF. CDR3 coding DNA: TGTGCCAGCAGTGACGGGGAAGATCAGCCCCAGCATTTT.

This clonotype was counted only a few times. The chain employs TRBV7-9 and TRBJ1-2; no definite D call. V lost 7 bases, J lost 3 bases, and 6 bases lay in between. Germline V gene sequence: CDR1 SEHNR, CDR2 FQNEAQ (reference sequence). This CDR3 comprises 11 residues. The CDR3 here is CASIGDYGYTF. CDR3 coding DNA: TGTGCCAGCATCGGCGACTATGGCTACACCTTC. The full variable domain, with the rest looked up from reference TRBV7-9 and TRBJ1-2, is DTGVSQNPRHKITKRGQNVTFRCDPISEHNRLYWYRQTLGQGPEFLTYFQNEAQLEKSRLLSDRFSAERPKGSFSTLEIQRTEQGDSAMYLCASIGDYGYTFGSGTRLTVV.

The genes are TRBV12-3 or TRBV12-4 and TRBJ1-4; 9 nucleotides match TRBD1. V dropped 7 bases and J dropped 3; count of bases not matched to a gene: 12. The CDR3 consists of 17 residues. The CDR3 loop reads CASTSPGQGVSNEKLFF. CDR3 DNA sequence: TGTGCCAGCACCTCTCCGGGACAGGGCGTATCTAATGAAAAACTGTTTTTT.

This chain connects TRBV15 to TRBJ1-3, with 7 bases identical to TRBD1. CDR3 length: 15 amino acids. Germline loops: CDR1 LNHNV, CDR2 YYDKDF (reference sequence). V dropped 0 bases and J dropped 6; count of bases not matched to a gene: 5. CDR3 residues: CATSRDQTGTNTIYF. The CDR3 DNA is TGTGCCACCAGCAGAGATCAGACAGGGACAAACACCATATATTTT.

The chain employs TRBV6-2 or TRBV6-3 and TRBJ2-1; D is uncertain. V was trimmed by 5 bases and J by 9 bases, leaving 11 bases between them. The CDR3 covers 12 residues. Germline loops: CDR1 MNHEY, CDR2 SVGEGT. CDR3 sequence reads: CASSHRLGEQFF. The CDR3 coding sequence is TGTGCCAGCAGTCATAGGTTGGGTGAGCAGTTCTTC.

The chain recombines TRBV5-1 with TRBJ2-5; TRBD2 agrees at 7 bases. The CDR3 runs 15 residues. CDR1 is SGHRS and CDR2 is YFSETQ in the germline V gene. V shed 3 bases and J 5 bases; nucleotides not matched to a gene: 10. This CDR3 is CASSSGPGGRETQYF. In DNA form, the CDR3 reads TGCGCCAGCAGCTCGGGTCCGGGGGGTCGGGAGACCCAGTACTTC.

This clonotype has just a few counts. The V call is TRBV5-6, the J call TRBJ2-3; possibly TRBD1 or TRBD2 for D (6 bases each). This CDR3 is built from 17 residues. V lost 4 bases to trimming and J lost 0 bases, with 18 bases between them. Germline V CDR1 and CDR2: SGHDT, YYEEEE. The CDR3 is CASSDKGGRPSTDTQYF. CDR3 nucleotide sequence: TGTGCCAGCAGCGACAAAGGGGGGCGGCCTAGCACAGATACGCAGTATTTT.

The CDR3 sequence: CSAAEVAGVLDTQYF. In nucleotides, the CDR3 is TGCAGTGCCGCTGAGGTAGCGGGAGTGTTAGATACGCAGTATTTT. V gene TRBV20-1 combines with J gene TRBJ2-3, with TRBD2 matching over 9 bases. CDR3 size: 15 residues. Germline V gene data show CDR1 as DFQATT and CDR2 as SNEGSKA (reference sequence). V trimming: 6 bases; J trimming: 5 bases; junction bases outside the gene matches: 12.

This clonotype was seen just once. The genes are TRBV7-7 and TRBJ1-4; D unresolved. CDR1 is SSHAT and CDR2 is FNYEAQ in the germline V gene (reference sequence). This CDR3 has 13 amino acids. V was clipped by 1 base and J by 8 bases, with 8 bases between them. CDR3 protein: CASSLDLGEKLFF. CDR3 bases: TGTGCCAGCAGCTTAGATCTGGGAGAAAAACTGTTTTTT.

This clonotype was detected a few times. The chain is built from TRBV2 and TRBJ1-5; D may be TRBD1 (5 bases). CDR3 length: 14 residues. V was pared by 3 bases and J by 11 bases, with 17 bases between. Looked up from germline, CDR1 is SNHLY and CDR2 is FYNNEI. CDR3 in amino acids: CASSEEGTLGTQHF. CDR3 DNA sequence: TGTGCCAGCAGTGAGGAAGGGACCTTAGGGACCCAGCATTTT.

V and J are TRBV6-1 and TRBJ1-2, with D perhaps TRBD1 (6 bases). V lost 7 bases and J lost 0, with 15 bases in between. Germline assignment: CDR1 MNHNS and CDR2 SASEGT. The CDR3 sequence is 15 residues long. CDR3 nucleotides: TGTGCCAGCACCTCACCCAGGGGAGCTAACTATGGCTACACCTTC. Its protein product is CASTSPRGANYGYTF.

The V and J genes are TRBV6-1 and TRBJ2-2; no clear D gene. This CDR3 is 14 amino acids long. V lost 11 bases and J 0 bases, leaving 13 bases between the germline ends. CDR1 is MNHNS, CDR2 SASEGT, per germline. CDR3 DNA sequence: TGTGCCGGTTCTCCCCGAGCGAACACCGGGGAGCTGTTTTTT. Residues: CAGSPRANTGELFF.

The rearrangement uses TRBV24-1 and TRBJ2-1; 10 bases agree with TRBD2. Trimming took 3 bases from V and 4 from J; bases not matched to a gene: 8. Germline V CDR1 and CDR2: KGHDR, SFDVKD. This CDR3 spans 17 amino acids. CDR3 amino acids: CATSDPRAGGLYNEQFF. CDR3 in DNA: TGTGCCACCAGTGATCCCCGAGCGGGAGGGCTGTACAATGAGCAGTTCTTC.

The chain has TRBV3-1 and TRBJ1-2, with D perhaps matching TRBD1 (5 bases). Germline V gives CDR1 LGHDT, CDR2 YNNKEL (reference sequence). Trimming took 1 base from V and 4 from J, leaving 10 bases between them. CDR3 length equals 14 residues. CDR3 DNA: TGTGCCAGCAGCCAAGGGCGGGGGAGCTATGGCTACACCTTC. Its protein is CASSQGRGSYGYTF.

V and J are TRBV12-3 or TRBV12-4 and TRBJ2-5; TRBD2 might be the D (5 bases). V was trimmed by 5 bases and J by 3 bases, leaving 16 bases between them. The CDR3 has 15 residues. The CDR3 loop is CASSPRVVEEETQYF. CDR3 nucleotides: TGTGCCAGCAGTCCTCGGGTTGTGGAGGAAGAGACCCAGTACTTC.

This chain uses TRBV21-1 with TRBJ2-7; the D call of TRBD1 is as the table states it, not checked on the DNA. TRBV21-1 is a known pseudogene. CDR3 length equals 17 residues. CDR3 sequence (DNA): TGTGCCAGCAGCAAAGCGGGCCTTACAGGGAAAGCCTACGAGCAGTACTTC. This codes for CASSKAGLTGKAYEQYF.

This clonotype has just a few counts. The chain has TRBV3-1 and TRBJ2-5; 12 bases line up with TRBD1. CDR3 length: 16 residues. V shed 2 bases, J shed 4 bases, and the junction held 5 bases outside the gene matches. Germline-derived CDR1 and CDR2 are LGHDT and YNNKEL (reference sequence). The CDR3 reads CASSQLGTGGRETQYF. CDR3 nucleotides: TGTGCCAGCAGCCAACTAGGGACAGGGGGCCGAGAGACCCAGTACTTC.